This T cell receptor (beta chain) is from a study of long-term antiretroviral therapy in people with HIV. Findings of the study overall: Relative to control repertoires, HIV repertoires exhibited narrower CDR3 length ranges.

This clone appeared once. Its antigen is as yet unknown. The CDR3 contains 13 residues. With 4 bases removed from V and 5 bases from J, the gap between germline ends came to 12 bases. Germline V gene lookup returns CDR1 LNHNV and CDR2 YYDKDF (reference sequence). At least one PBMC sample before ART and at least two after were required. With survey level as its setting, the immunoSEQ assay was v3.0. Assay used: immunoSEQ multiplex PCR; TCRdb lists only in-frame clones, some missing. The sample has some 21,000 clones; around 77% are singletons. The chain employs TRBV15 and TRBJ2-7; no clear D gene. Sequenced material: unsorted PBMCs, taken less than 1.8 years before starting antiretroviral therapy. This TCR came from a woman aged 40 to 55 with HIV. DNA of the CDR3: TGTGCCACCAGCACCGCCCTCGGCCACGAGCAGTACTTC. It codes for CATSTALGHEQYF.